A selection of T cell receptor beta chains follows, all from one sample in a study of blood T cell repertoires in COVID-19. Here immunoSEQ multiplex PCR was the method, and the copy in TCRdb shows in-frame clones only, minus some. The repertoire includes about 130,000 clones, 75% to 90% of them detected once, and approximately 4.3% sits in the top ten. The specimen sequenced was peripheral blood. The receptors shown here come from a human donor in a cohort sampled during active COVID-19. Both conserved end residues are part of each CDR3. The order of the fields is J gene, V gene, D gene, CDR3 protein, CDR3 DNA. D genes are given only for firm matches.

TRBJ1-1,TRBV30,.,CAWSKGAEAFF,TGTGCCTGGTCAAAGGGGGCTGAAGCTTTCTTT
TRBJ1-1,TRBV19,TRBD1,CASSDGQGLGAFF,TGTGCCAGTAGTGATGGACAGGGCCTTGGAGCTTTCTTT
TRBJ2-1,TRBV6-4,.,CASSERISGDEQFF,TGTGCCAGCAGTGAGCGGATCTCGGGGGATGAGCAGTTCTTC
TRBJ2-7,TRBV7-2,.,CASSLAGVGNYEQYF,TGTGCCAGCAGCTTAGCAGGGGTTGGAAACTACGAGCAGTACTTC
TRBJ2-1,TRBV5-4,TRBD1,CASSLGAGTGSVNEQFF,TGTGCCAGCAGCTTGGGGGCCGGGACAGGGAGTGTAAATGAGCAGTTCTTC
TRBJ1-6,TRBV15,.,CATSRDNGNSPLHF,TGTGCCACCAGCAGGGATAACGGGAATTCACCCCTCCACTTT
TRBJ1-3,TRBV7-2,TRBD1,CASSSTGGTSGNTIYF,TGTGCCAGCAGCTCGACAGGGGGTACCTCTGGAAACACCATATATTTT
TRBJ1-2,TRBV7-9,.,CASSLVPQEGGYTF,TGTGCCAGCAGCTTAGTCCCACAGGAGGGAGGCTACACCTTC
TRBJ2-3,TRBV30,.,CAWDQGSTDTQYF,TGTGCCTGGGATCAGGGGAGCACAGATACGCAGTATTTT
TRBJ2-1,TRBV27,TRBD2,CASSERGPNNEQFF,TGTGCCAGCAGTGAGCGGGGGCCCAACAATGAGCAGTTCTTC